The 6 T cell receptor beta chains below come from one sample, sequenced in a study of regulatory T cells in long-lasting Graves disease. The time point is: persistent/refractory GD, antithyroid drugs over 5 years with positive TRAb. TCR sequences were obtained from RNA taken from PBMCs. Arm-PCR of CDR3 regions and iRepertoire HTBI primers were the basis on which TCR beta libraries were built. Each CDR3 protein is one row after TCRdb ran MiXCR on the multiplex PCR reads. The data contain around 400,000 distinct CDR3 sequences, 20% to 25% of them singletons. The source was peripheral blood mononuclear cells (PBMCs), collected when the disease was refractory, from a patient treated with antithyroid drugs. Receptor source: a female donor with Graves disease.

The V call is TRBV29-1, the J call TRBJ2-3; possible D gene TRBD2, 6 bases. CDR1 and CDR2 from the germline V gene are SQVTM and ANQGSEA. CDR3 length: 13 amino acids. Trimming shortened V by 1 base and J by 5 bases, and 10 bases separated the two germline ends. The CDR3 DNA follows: TGCAGCGTTGAAGTGACCGGGGGAGATACGCAGTATTTT. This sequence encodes CSVEVTGGDTQYF.

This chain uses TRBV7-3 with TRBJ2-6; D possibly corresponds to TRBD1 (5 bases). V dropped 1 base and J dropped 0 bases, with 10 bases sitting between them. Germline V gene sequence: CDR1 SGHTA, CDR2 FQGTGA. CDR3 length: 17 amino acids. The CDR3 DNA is TGTGCCAGCAGCTTAAGGGCAGGGAACTCTGGGGCCAACGTCCTGACTTTC. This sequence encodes CASSLRAGNSGANVLTF.

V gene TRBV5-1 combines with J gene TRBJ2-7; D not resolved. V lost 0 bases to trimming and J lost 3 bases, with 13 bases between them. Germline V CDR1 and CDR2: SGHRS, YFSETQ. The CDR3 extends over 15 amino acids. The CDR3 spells CASSLAAGDLYEQYF. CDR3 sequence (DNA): TGCGCCAGCAGCTTGGCTGCAGGTGACCTCTACGAGCAGTACTTC. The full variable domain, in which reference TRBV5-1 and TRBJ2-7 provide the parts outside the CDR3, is KAGVTQTPRYLIKTRGQQVTLSCSPISGHRSVSWYQQTPGQGLQFLFEYFSETQRNKGNFPGRFSGRQFSNSRSEMNVSTLELGDSALYLCASSLAAGDLYEQYFGPGTRLTVT.

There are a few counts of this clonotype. CDR3 loop: CASSELTDDEKLFF. In DNA, the CDR3 is TGTGCCAGCAGTGAATTAACGGATGATGAAAAACTGTTTTTT. The rearrangement joins TRBV25-1 to TRBJ1-4; no firm D call. The germline V gene has CDR1 MGHDK and CDR2 SYGVNS. The CDR3 is 14 residues long. Trimming pared 1 base from V and 6 bases from J, leaving 9 bases between.

The CDR3 loop reads CASSLEREVFEWTDTQYF. The CDR3 DNA sequence: TGTGCCAGCAGCTTAGAGCGGGAGGTATTCGAGTGGACAGATACGCAGTATTTT. The chain is built from TRBV7-9 and TRBJ2-3; TRBD2 matches at 9 bases. V was clipped by 1 base and J by 3 bases; unmatched bases: 11. Germline V gene data show CDR1 as SEHNR and CDR2 as FQNEAQ (reference sequence). The CDR3 contains 18 residues. Using reference TRBV7-9 and TRBJ2-3 for the parts outside the CDR3, the full variable domain is DTGVSQNPRHKITKRGQNVTFRCDPISEHNRLYWYRQTLGQGPEFLTYFQNEAQLEKSRLLSDRFSAERPKGSFSTLEIQRTEQGDSAMYLCASSLEREVFEWTDTQYFGPGTRLTVL.

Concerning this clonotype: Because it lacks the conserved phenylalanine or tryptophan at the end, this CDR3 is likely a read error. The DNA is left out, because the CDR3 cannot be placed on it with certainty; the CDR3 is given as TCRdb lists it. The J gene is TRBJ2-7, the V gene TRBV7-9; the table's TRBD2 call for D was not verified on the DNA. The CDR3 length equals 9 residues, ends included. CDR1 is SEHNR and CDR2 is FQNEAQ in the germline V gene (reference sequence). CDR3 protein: CASSFGLAG.